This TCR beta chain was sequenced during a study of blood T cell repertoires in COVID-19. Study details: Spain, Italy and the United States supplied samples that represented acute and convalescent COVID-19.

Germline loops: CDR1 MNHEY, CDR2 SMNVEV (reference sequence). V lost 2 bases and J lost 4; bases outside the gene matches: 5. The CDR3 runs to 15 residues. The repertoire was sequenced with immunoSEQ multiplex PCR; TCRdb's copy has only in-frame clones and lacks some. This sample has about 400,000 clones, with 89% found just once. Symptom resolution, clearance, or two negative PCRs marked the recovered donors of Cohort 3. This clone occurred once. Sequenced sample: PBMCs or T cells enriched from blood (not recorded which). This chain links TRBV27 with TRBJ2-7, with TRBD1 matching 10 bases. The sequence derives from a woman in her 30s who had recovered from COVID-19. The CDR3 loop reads CASSLIGTGVYEQYF. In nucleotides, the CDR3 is TGTGCCAGCAGTTTAATCGGGACAGGGGTTTACGAGCAGTACTTC.